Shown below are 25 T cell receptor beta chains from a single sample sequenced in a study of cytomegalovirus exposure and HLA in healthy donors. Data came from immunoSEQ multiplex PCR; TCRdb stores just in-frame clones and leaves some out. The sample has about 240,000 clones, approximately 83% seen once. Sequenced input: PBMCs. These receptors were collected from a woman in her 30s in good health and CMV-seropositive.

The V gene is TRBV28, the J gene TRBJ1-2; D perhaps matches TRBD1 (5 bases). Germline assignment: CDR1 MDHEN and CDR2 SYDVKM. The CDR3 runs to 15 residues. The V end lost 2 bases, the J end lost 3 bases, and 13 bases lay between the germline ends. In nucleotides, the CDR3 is TGTGCCAGCAGTTTACCGAAGGGGATGGACTATGGCTACACCTTC. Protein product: CASSLPKGMDYGYTF.

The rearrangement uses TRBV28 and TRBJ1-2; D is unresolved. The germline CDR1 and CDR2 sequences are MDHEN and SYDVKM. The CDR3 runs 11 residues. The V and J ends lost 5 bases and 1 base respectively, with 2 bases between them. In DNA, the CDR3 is TGTGCCAGCAGTCTTAACTATGGCTACACCTTC. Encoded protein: CASSLNYGYTF.

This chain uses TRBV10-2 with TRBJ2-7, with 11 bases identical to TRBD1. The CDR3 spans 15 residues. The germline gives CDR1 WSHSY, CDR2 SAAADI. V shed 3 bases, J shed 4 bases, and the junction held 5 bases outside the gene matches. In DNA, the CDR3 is TGCGCCAGCAGTGACAGGACAGGGGGCAGGTACGAGCAGTACTTC. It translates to CASSDRTGGRYEQYF.

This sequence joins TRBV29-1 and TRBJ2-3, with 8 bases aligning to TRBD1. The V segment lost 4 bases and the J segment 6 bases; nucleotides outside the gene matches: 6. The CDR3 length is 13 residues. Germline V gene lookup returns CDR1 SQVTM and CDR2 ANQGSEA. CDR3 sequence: CSVAQGDMDTQYF. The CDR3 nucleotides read TGCAGCGTTGCACAGGGGGATATGGATACGCAGTATTTT.

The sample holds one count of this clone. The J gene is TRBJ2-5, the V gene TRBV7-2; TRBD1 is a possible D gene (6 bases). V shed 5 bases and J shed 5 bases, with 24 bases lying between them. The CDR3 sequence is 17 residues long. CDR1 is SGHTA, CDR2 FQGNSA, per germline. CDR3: CASSRRRGRVGSETQYF. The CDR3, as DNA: TGTGCCAGCAGCCGCCGTAGGGGGAGAGTGGGTTCGGAGACCCAGTACTTC.

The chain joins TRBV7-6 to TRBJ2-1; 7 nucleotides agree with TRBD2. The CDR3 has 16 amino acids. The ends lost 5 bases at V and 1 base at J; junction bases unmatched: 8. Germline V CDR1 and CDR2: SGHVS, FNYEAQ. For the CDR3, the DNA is TGTGCCAGCAGCCGGGGAGGGCTAGCATCCTACAATGAGCAGTTCTTC. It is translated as CASSRGGLASYNEQFF.

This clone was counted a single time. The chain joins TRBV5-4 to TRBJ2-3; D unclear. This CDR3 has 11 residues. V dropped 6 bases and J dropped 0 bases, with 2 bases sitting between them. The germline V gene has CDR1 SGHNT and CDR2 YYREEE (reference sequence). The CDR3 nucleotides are TGTGCCAGCACGAGCACAGATACGCAGTATTTT. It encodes CASTSTDTQYF.

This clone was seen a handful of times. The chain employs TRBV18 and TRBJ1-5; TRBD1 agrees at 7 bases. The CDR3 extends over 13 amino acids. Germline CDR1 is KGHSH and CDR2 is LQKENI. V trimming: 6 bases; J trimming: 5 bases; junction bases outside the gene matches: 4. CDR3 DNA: TGTGCCAGCTCTCGAGGGGGCGATCAGCCCCAGCATTTT. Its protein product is CASSRGGDQPQHF. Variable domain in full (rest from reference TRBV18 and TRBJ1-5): NAGVMQNPRHLVRRRGQEARLRCSPMKGHSHVYWYRQLPEEGLKFMVYLQKENIIDESGMPKERFSAEFPKEGPSILRIQQVVRGDSAAYFCASSRGGDQPQHFGDGTRLSIL.

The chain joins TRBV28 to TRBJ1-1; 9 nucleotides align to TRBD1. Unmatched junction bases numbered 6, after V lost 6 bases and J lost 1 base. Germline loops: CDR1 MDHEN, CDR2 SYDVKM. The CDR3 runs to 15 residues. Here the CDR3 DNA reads TGTGCCAGCAGAAGGACAGGGGCGGAGAACACTGAAGCTTTCTTT. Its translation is CASRRTGAENTEAFF.

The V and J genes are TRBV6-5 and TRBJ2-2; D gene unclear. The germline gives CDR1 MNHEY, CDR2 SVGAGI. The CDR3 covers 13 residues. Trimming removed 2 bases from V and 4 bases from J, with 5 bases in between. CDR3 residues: CASSYGITGELFF. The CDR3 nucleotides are TGTGCCAGCAGTTACGGCATCACCGGGGAGCTGTTTTTT.

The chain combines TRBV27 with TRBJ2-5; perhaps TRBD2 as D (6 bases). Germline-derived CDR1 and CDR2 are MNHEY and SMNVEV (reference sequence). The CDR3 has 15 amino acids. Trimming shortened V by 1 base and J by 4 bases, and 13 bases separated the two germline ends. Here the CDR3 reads CASSLWSSAIETQYF. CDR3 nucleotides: TGTGCCAGCAGTTTATGGTCTAGCGCGATAGAGACCCAGTACTTC.

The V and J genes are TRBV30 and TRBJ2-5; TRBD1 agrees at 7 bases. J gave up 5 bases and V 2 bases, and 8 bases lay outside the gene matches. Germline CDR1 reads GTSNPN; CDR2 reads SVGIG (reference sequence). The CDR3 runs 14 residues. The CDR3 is CAWSPTGVAETQYF. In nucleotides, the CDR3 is TGTGCCTGGAGTCCTACAGGGGTAGCGGAGACCCAGTACTTC. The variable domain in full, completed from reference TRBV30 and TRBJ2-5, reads SQTIHQWPATLVQPVGSPLSLECTVEGTSNPNLYWYRQAAGRGLQLLFYSVGIGQISSEVPQNLSASRPQDRQFILSSKKLLLSDSGFYLCAWSPTGVAETQYFGPGTRLLVL.

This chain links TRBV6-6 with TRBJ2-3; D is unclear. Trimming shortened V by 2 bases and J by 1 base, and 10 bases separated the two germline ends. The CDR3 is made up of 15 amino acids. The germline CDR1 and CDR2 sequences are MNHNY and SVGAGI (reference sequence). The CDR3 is CASSYGPFRTDTQYF. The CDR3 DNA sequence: TGTGCCAGCAGTTACGGGCCTTTCCGCACAGATACGCAGTATTTT.

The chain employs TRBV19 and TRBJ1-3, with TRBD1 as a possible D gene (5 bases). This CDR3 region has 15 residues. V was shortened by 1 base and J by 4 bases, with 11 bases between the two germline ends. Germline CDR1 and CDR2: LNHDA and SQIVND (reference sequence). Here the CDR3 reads CASSIAGTMGNTIYF. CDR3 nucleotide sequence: TGTGCCAGTAGTATAGCCGGGACTATGGGAAACACCATATATTTT.

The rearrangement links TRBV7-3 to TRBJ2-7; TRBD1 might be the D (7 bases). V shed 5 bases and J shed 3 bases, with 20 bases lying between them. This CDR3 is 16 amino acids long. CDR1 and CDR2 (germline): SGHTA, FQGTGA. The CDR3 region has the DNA TGTGCCAGCAGCCCGTCACGGGGGACAGCAAACTACGAGCAGTACTTC. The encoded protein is CASSPSRGTANYEQYF.

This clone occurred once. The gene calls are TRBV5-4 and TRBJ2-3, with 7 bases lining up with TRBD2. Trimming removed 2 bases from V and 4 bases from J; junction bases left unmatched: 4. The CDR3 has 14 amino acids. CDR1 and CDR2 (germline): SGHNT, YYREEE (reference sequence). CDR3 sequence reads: CASSFGGSADTQYF. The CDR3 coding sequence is TGTGCCAGCAGCTTCGGCGGGAGTGCAGATACGCAGTATTTT.

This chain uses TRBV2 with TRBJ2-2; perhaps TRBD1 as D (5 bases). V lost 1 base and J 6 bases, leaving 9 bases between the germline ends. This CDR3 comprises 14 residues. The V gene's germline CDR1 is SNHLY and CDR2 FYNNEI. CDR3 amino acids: CASSEVPGSGELFF. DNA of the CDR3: TGTGCCAGCAGTGAAGTCCCAGGGTCCGGGGAGCTGTTTTTT.

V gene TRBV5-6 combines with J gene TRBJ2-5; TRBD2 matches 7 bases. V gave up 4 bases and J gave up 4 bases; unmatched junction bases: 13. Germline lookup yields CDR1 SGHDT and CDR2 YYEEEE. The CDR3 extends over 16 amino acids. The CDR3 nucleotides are TGTGCCAGCAGCCCGCGGACTAGTGGAAGGGTAGAGACCCAGTACTTC. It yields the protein CASSPRTSGRVETQYF.

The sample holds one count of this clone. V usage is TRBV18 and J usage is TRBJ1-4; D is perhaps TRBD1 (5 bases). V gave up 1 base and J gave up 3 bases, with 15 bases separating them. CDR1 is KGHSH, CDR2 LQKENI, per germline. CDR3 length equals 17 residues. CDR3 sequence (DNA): TGTGCCAGCTCACCACTGTTTGGGGGAGGTCCTAATGAAAAACTGTTTTTT. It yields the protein CASSPLFGGGPNEKLFF.

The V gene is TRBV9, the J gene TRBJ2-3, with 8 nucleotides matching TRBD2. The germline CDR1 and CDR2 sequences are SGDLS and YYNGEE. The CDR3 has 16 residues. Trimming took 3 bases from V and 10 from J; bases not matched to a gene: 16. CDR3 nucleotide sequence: TGTGCCAGCAGCGCCCCGGGGGGGAACGAAATCGGATCGCAGTATTTT. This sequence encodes CASSAPGGNEIGSQYF.

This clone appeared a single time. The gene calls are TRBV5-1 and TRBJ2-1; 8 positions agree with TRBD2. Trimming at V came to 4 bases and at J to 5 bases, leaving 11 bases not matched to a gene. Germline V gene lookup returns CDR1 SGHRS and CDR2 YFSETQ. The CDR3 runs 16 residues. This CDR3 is CASSVMLAGDNNEQFF. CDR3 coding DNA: TGCGCCAGCAGCGTAATGCTAGCGGGTGACAACAATGAGCAGTTCTTC.

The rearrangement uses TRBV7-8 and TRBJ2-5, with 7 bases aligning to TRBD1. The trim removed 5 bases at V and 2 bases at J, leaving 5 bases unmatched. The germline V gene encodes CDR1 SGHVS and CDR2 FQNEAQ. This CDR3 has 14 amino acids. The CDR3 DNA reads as TGTGCCAGCAGCCCTGGGACAGTACAAGAGACCCAGTACTTC. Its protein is CASSPGTVQETQYF.

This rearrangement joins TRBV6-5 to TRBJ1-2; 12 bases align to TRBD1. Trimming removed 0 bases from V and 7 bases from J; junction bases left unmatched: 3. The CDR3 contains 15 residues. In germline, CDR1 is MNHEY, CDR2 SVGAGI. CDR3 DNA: TGTGCCAGCAGTTACTCGGGGACAGGGGGCTTTGGCTACACCTTC. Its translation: CASSYSGTGGFGYTF.

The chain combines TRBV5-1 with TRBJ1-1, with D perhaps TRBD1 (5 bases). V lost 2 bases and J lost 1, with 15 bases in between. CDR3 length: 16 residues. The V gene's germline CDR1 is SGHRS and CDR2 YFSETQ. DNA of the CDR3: TGCGCCAGCAGCTTCCGGCCGGGGGGTGGGAACACTGAAGCTTTCTTT. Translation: CASSFRPGGGNTEAFF. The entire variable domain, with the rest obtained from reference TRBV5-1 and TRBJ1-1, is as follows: KAGVTQTPRYLIKTRGQQVTLSCSPISGHRSVSWYQQTPGQGLQFLFEYFSETQRNKGNFPGRFSGRQFSNSRSEMNVSTLELGDSALYLCASSFRPGGGNTEAFFGQGTRLTVV.

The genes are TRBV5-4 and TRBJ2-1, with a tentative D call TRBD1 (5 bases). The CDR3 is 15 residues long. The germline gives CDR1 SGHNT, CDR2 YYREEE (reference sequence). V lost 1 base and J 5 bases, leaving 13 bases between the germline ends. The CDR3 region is CASSLTNRRDNEQFF. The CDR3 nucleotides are TGTGCCAGCAGCTTGACCAACAGGCGAGACAATGAGCAGTTCTTC.